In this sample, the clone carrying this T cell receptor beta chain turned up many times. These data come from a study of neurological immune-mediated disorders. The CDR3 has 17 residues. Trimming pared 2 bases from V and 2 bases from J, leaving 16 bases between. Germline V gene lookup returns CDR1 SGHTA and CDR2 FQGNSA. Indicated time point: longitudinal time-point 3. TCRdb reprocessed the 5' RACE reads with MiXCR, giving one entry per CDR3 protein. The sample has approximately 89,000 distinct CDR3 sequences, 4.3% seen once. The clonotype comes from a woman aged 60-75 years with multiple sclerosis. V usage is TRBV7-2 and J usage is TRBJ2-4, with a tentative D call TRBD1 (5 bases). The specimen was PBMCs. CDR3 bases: TGTGCCAGCAGCTTATATAAAGGGGCCTTGACCAAAAACATTCAGTACTTC. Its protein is CASSLYKGALTKNIQYF.